These T cell receptor beta chains were read from a single sample in a study of vaccination and CD4 T cells after COVID-19. TCRdb called the PCR reads again in MiXCR, with one record for every CDR3 protein. This repertoire shows approximately 21,000 distinct CDR3 sequences, 44% found once; its top ten account for approximately 26%. Their antigens are not known. The specimen comprised CD4+ T cells from blood, cultured in vitro, sampled before SARS-CoV-2 vaccination. These receptors were obtained from a human donor who had recovered from COVID-19. The CDR3 runs from the conserved cysteine through the conserved F or W. The order of the fields is D gene, J gene, V gene, clone size, CDR3 DNA, CDR3 protein. A D gene is named only where the DNA matches it firmly. Size tells how often a clone was seen (once, few, many) or the class of an expanded clone, and some rows leave it out.

NA	TRBJ1-3	TRBV2	NA	TGTGCCAGCAGGAAAGGGTATGAGGGAAACACCATATATTTT	CASRKGYEGNTIYF
TRBD1	TRBJ1-2	TRBV11-3	NA	TGTGCCAGCAGCCGGACAGGGGCCTATGGCTACACCTTC	CASSRTGAYGYTF
NA	TRBJ1-6	TRBV4-2	few	TGTGCCAGCAGCGCATCTACGGGACCCGATTCACCCCTCCACTTT	CASSASTGPDSPLHF
NA	TRBJ1-2	TRBV15	NA	TGTGCCACCAGGGCTTATCCTACAACGAAGGAAGGCTACACCTTC	CATRAYPTTKEGYTF
TRBD1	TRBJ1-2	TRBV7-9	NA	TGTGCCAGCAGCTTAGCGCCAGGGGGCAACTATGGCTACACCTTC	CASSLAPGGNYGYTF
TRBD2	TRBJ2-3	TRBV7-7	NA	TGTGCCAGCAGCTTGACTAGCCTCGCCACAGATACGCAGTATTTT	CASSLTSLATDTQYF
TRBD2	TRBJ2-7	TRBV2	NA	TGTGCCAGCAAGAGGACTAGCGGGGCCGAGCAGTACTTC	CASKRTSGAEQYF
NA	TRBJ1-5	TRBV7-3	NA	TGTGCCAGCAGCTTAAATGGGGGGACGGGGCAGCCCCAGCATTTT	CASSLNGGTGQPQHF
NA	TRBJ2-2	TRBV7-2	NA	TGTGCCAGCAGCCGAATAGGTGGCGGGGAGCTGTTTTTT	CASSRIGGGELFF
NA	TRBJ2-3	TRBV6-5	NA	TGTGCCAGCAGTTACCGTTCGGGACAACGGGCGCAGTATTTT	CASSYRSGQRAQYF
NA	TRBJ2-5	TRBV11-2	few	TGTGCCAGCAGCTTTGGGTTGCGGGACCAAGAGACCCAGTACTTC	CASSFGLRDQETQYF
NA	TRBJ1-5	TRBV19	NA	TGTGCCAGTAGTATGGAGCCTCGTTCCCCCAATCAGCCCCAGCATTTT	CASSMEPRSPNQPQHF
NA	TRBJ2-5	TRBV12-3/TRBV12-4	once	TGTGCCAGCAGTTTAGAGACCTCTCAAGAGACCCAGTACTTC	CASSLETSQETQYF
NA	TRBJ2-3	TRBV19	NA	TGTGCCAGTAGTGTGGGGTCGTGGTCGGGAGATACGCAGTATTTT	CASSVGSWSGDTQYF
NA	TRBJ2-2	TRBV19	NA	TGTGCCAGTAGTACTGGGGTAGGCGGGGAGCTGTTTTTT	CASSTGVGGELFF
NA	TRBJ1-2	TRBV11-3	few	TGTGCCAGCAGCTTCGGCCAGACTAACTATGGCTACACCTTC	CASSFGQTNYGYTF
TRBD1	TRBJ1-2	TRBV7-9	few	TGTGCCAGCAGCTTAACCTCACAGGGGACCCGGAGTAGGCCCTATGGCTACACCTTC	CASSLTSQGTRSRPYGYTF
TRBD1	TRBJ1-3	TRBV5-1	NA	TGCGCCAGCAGCTTGGCAGGGGGCTCTGGAAACACCATATATTTT	CASSLAGGSGNTIYF
TRBD2	TRBJ2-5	TRBV20-1	NA	TGCAGTGCTCTAGCGGGGGATCAAGAGACCCAGTACTTC	CSALAGDQETQYF
TRBD1	TRBJ2-7	TRBV24-1	NA	TGTGCCACCAGTGAACCGGGACAGATAGAAGGCCACGAGCAGTACTTC	CATSEPGQIEGHEQYF
NA	TRBJ1-2	TRBV12-3/TRBV12-4	NA	TGTGCCAGCAGTCCCCGGGGTGAAAGTAACTATGGCTACACCTTC	CASSPRGESNYGYTF
TRBD2	TRBJ2-1	TRBV10-3	NA	TGTGCCATCAGTGATACAAGCGGGGGCGGCTCCTACAATGAGCAGTTCTTC	CAISDTSGGGSYNEQFF
NA	TRBJ1-2	TRBV7-3	few	TGTGCCAGCAGCTCGAGCGCCACGGAGGTTCACACCTTC	CASSSSATEVHTF
TRBD1	TRBJ2-7	TRBV6-2/TRBV6-3	NA	TGTGCCAGCAGTTACGGGACAGGACTCTACGAGCAGTACTTC	CASSYGTGLYEQYF
NA	TRBJ1-3	TRBV7-9	NA	TGTGCCAGCAGCTTGGCGGGAGACAGCGGTAACTCTGGAAACACCATATATTTT	CASSLAGDSGNSGNTIYF
TRBD1	TRBJ2-5	TRBV24-1	NA	TGTGCCACCAGTGAACCTACAGGGGGGAATAGAGAGACCCAGTACTTC	CATSEPTGGNRETQYF
TRBD1	TRBJ2-7	TRBV7-2	once	TGTGCCAGCAGCTTAGAGGGGACAGCCGTCAACGAGCAGTACTTC	CASSLEGTAVNEQYF
NA	TRBJ1-1	TRBV10-3	NA	TGTGCCATGAAACCGACGGTGAACACTGAAGCTTTCTTT	CAMKPTVNTEAFF
TRBD1	TRBJ2-5	TRBV7-7	NA	TGTGCCAGCAGCATGGACAGGGCAGAGACCCAGTACTTC	CASSMDRAETQYF
TRBD1	TRBJ2-2	TRBV24-1	NA	TGTGCCACCAGTGAGTCCGGGACAGGGATCCCCGGGGAGCTGTTTTTT	CATSESGTGIPGELFF
NA	TRBJ1-5	TRBV19	NA	TGTGCCAGTAGTCTACGGGACACCTATCAGCCCCAGCATTTT	CASSLRDTYQPQHF
TRBD1	TRBJ1-2	TRBV7-2	few	TGTGCCAGCTTCGAGGACAGGGCTAGCTATGGCTACACCTTC	CASFEDRASYGYTF